This T cell receptor (beta chain) originates from a study of T cells in localized non-small cell lung cancer. On this clone itself: Its antigen is unknown. At one boundary the junction diverges from the germline segment, which might be a read error. The same CDR3 can be traced to other DNA sequences in this sample.

The CDR3 loop spans 15 amino acids. Looked up from germline, CDR1 is LNHDA and CDR2 is SQIVND (reference sequence). Regarding the study as a whole: In uninvolved adjacent lung, T cell clonality reached its highest value, exceeding tumor. Longer overall survival was linked to higher blood T cell density. For the top 100 tumor clones, a median about 60 also appeared in adjacent lung. As only one tumor region underwent sequencing, heterogeneity remains possible.

Assay used: immunoSEQ multiplex PCR; TCRdb lists only in-frame clones, some missing. The sample comprises 35,000 or so clones, around nine tenths of which are singletons, and 2.7% rests with the top ten. The receptor was derived from a woman aged 35 to 75 with stage I lung adenocarcinoma. Sequencing used peripheral blood, obtained before any cancer treatment. J is TRBJ2-7 and V is TRBV19; D might be TRBD2 (5 bases). CDR3 protein: CASRRELGSSYEQYF. The CDR3 DNA sequence: TGCGCCAGTAGACGAGAGTTGGGGAGTTCCTACGAGCAGTACTTC.